This T cell receptor (beta chain) was sequenced during a study of cytomegalovirus exposure and HLA in healthy donors. To note about this clone: Its target is unknown.

Trimming shortened V by 3 bases and J by 0 bases, and 11 bases separated the two germline ends. Germline CDR1 KGHSH, CDR2 LQKENI. This CDR3 has 15 amino acids. Study results and caveats: After further analysis at a later stage, 17,000 or so TCR beta sequences were associated with HLA alleles at 0.05 false discovery rate.

60 Vbeta and 13 Jbeta primers were used in PCR. Some clones are missing from TCRdb's copy, which holds only in-frame ones; the method was immunoSEQ multiplex PCR. The sample includes 150,000 to 200,000 clones. The specimen sequenced was PBMCs. This sequence originates from a woman aged 18-29 years in good health and CMV-seropositive. This rearrangement joins TRBV18 to TRBJ1-2, with D maybe TRBD1 (6 bases). The DNA for the CDR3 is TGTGCCAGCTCACCTTTAGGGGGTCCTAACTATGGCTACACCTTC. Its protein product is CASSPLGGPNYGYTF.